This T cell receptor beta chain is drawn from a study of cytomegalovirus exposure and HLA in healthy donors. Findings and caveats of the study: A previous analysis found most TCR beta V segments productive roughly 87% or roughly 30% of the time.

Germline V gene sequence: CDR1 SGDLS, CDR2 YYNGEE. The CDR3 has 13 residues. Germline trimming cut 0 bases from V and 6 bases from J; bases unmatched to any gene: 3. PCR was performed using 60 Vbeta and 13 Jbeta primers. The method was immunoSEQ multiplex PCR; TCRdb's version includes in-frame clones alone and lacks a portion of them. Here the sample spans about 130,000 clones, roughly three quarters being singletons. Details on this clone: Its antigen is not known.

The chain uses TRBV9 and TRBJ2-7, with TRBD2 matching over 7 bases. Sequencing was performed on PBMCs. This TCR was sampled from a middle-aged man in good health and CMV-seronegative. CDR3 residues: CASSVGEGPEQYF. The CDR3 coding sequence is TGTGCCAGCAGCGTAGGGGAGGGACCCGAGCAGTACTTC.